The present T cell receptor (beta chain) was sequenced within a study of blood T cell repertoires in COVID-19. For the study at large: Acute and convalescent COVID-19 samples came from the United States, Italy and Spain. The analysed material was cDNA or gDNA that came from T cells, B-cell-depleted T cells, or PBMCs.

Seattle's cohort entered during active infection and was followed longitudinally. Methods used by the authors: Reference gene primer amplification in the assay estimated nucleated cell counts. Profiling relied on immunoSEQ multiplex PCR, and the TCRdb table lists in-frame clones only, not all of them. V and J calls and clone size are copied from that table; D and trimming were computed from the DNA. The sample has about 70,000 clones, about nine tenths seen once. CDR1 is LNHDA and CDR2 is SQIVND in the germline V gene (reference sequence). This CDR3 comprises 14 residues. V dropped 4 bases and J dropped 8; count of bases not matched to a gene: 7.

Sequencing used peripheral blood. The sequence came from a man between 50 and 59 years old with COVID-19, enrolled during active disease. V gene TRBV19 combines with J gene TRBJ1-2; 10 nucleotides agree with TRBD1. The CDR3 here is CASSTRTGGWGYTF. In DNA form, the CDR3 reads TGTGCCAGTAGTACTCGGACAGGGGGATGGGGCTACACCTTC.